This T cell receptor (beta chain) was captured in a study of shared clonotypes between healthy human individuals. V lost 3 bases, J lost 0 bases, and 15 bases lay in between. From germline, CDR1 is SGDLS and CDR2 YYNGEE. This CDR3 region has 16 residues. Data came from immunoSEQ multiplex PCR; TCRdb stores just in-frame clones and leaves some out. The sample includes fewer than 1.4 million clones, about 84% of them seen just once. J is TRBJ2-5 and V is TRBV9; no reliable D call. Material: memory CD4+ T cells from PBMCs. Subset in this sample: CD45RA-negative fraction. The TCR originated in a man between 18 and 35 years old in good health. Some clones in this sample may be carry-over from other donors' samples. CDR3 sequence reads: CASSAGGRFNQETQYF. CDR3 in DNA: TGTGCCAGCAGCGCCGGTGGGCGGTTTAACCAAGAGACCCAGTACTTC.